The entry below describes one T cell receptor (beta chain). Its matching antigen is unknown. This specimen belongs to a study of cytomegalovirus exposure and HLA in healthy donors. Study overall: Earlier sequencing of some 180 million T cells yielded about 120 million unique TCR beta sequences. The study's findings and limits: For most TCR beta V segments, an earlier analysis put the productive rate at about 90% or about 30% of the time. TCR beta V- and J-gene trimming, according to a later analysis, was linked to a missense DCLRE1C variant. The authors listed 150 or so TCR beta chains as cytomegalovirus-associated.

The PCR employed 60 Vbeta primers together with 13 Jbeta primers. The protocol was immunoSEQ multiplex PCR, while the TCRdb copy is restricted to in-frame clones and leaves out a portion. The sample consists of more than 85,000 clones, about 77% of them appearing once. The clonotype was recovered from a woman aged 50 to 60 in good health and CMV-seropositive. The sample comprised PBMCs.

The CDR3 sequence is CASSVEGLAQNEQFF. CDR3 in DNA: TGTGCCAGCAGCGTAGAGGGACTAGCTCAAAATGAGCAGTTCTTC. The chain carries TRBV9 and TRBJ2-1, with 9 bases fitting TRBD2. The CDR3 extends over 15 amino acids. The germline V gene encodes CDR1 SGDLS and CDR2 YYNGEE. Losses at the gene ends were 0 bases for V and 7 bases for J; bases not matched to a gene: 5.